These 9 T cell receptor beta chains share one sample of origin, sequenced in a study of OX40 agonist ivuxolimab in advanced cancers. The table came from immunoSEQ multiplex PCR; TCRdb's copy has only in-frame clones and leaves some out. The table lists fewer than 85,000 clones, around 90% of them singletons. This specimen was CD4+ or CD8+ T cells sorted from blood, taken in a trial of the OX40 agonist ivuxolimab. The receptors shown here come from an adult with an advanced solid tumor such as melanoma, head and neck, liver or kidney cancer.

V is TRBV27 and J is TRBJ2-6; D remains ambiguous. The germline V gene has CDR1 MNHEY and CDR2 SMNVEV (reference sequence). CDR3 length: 14 residues. V lost 7 bases and J lost 0, with 7 bases in between. The CDR3 sequence: CASTSNSGANVLTF. Here the CDR3 DNA reads TGTGCCAGCACTTCTAACTCTGGGGCCAACGTCCTGACTTTC. Supplemented by reference TRBV27 and TRBJ2-6, the full variable domain reads EAQVTQNPRYLITVTGKKLTVTCSQNMNHEYMSWYRQDPGLGLRQIYYSMNVEVTDKGDVPEGYKVSRKEKRNFPLILESPSPNQTSLYFCASTSNSGANVLTFGAGSRLTVL.

The chain is built from TRBV9 and TRBJ1-2; D gene unclear. Trimming stripped 0 bases from V and 3 bases from J, with 12 bases between. Germline V gene sequence: CDR1 SGDLS, CDR2 YYNGEE. This CDR3 is 15 amino acids long. The DNA for the CDR3 is TGTGCCAGCAGCGTAGGTAGAAGATCGGACTATGGCTACACCTTC. It codes for CASSVGRRSDYGYTF.

The chain carries TRBV10-3 and TRBJ2-7, with 8 nucleotides matching TRBD1. Trimming cost V 11 bases and J 0 bases; bases outside gene matches: 9. CDR1 and CDR2 (germline): ENHRY, SYGVKD. The CDR3 totals 14 residues. The chain's CDR3 is CAAPWDRRSYEQYF. CDR3 DNA sequence: TGTGCCGCCCCTTGGGACAGGCGCTCCTACGAGCAGTACTTC.

This clone came up once. This chain links TRBV7-9 with TRBJ2-3; possibly TRBD2 for D (6 bases). Trimming cost V 5 bases and J 13 bases, with 22 bases left between them. CDR3 length equals 14 residues. The germline gives CDR1 SEHNR, CDR2 FQNEAQ (reference sequence). The CDR3 region is CASSLEFAGPSEYF. Written as DNA, the CDR3 is TGTGCCAGCAGCCTGGAGTTTGCGGGGCCCTCAGAGTATTTT.

This sequence joins TRBV5-1 and TRBJ1-6; D is ambiguous. Between the trimmed V and J ends, which lost 1 base and 7 bases, there was a span of 12 bases. This CDR3 comprises 15 residues. Germline loops: CDR1 SGHRS, CDR2 YFSETQ. CDR3 protein: CASSLFREGNSPLHF. The DNA of the CDR3 is TGCGCCAGCAGCTTGTTTCGGGAAGGCAATTCACCCCTCCACTTT.

The rearrangement joins TRBV9 to TRBJ2-3; D is undetermined. Trimming left V 0 bases short and J 4 bases short, with 12 bases between. CDR1 and CDR2 (germline): SGDLS, YYNGEE. The CDR3 covers 15 residues. The CDR3: CASSVGDMPADTQYF. CDR3 coding DNA: TGTGCCAGCAGCGTAGGTGACATGCCCGCAGATACGCAGTATTTT.

The V gene is TRBV7-8, the J gene TRBJ1-5, with TRBD1 matching 7 bases. This CDR3 is 18 amino acids long. Germline trimming cut 2 bases from V and 3 bases from J; bases unmatched to any gene: 13. CDR1 and CDR2 from the germline V gene are SGHVS and FQNEAQ. In DNA form, the CDR3 reads TGTGCCAGCAGCTTAAGGGTGAGGGGACAGATCGACAATCAGCCCCAGCATTTT. This gives the protein CASSLRVRGQIDNQPQHF.

The rearrangement links TRBV4-1 to TRBJ2-1; D is undetermined. Trimming left V 0 bases short and J 5 bases short, with 2 bases between. The germline V gene encodes CDR1 MGHRA and CDR2 YSYEKL. The CDR3 sequence is 12 residues long. CDR3 in DNA: TGCGCCAGCAGCCAAGACAACAATGAGCAGTTCTTC. Translation: CASSQDNNEQFF.

This sequence joins TRBV11-2 and TRBJ1-1; 7 bases map to TRBD1. V lost 5 bases and J lost 5; bases outside the gene matches: 17. The CDR3 is made up of 17 amino acids. Germline CDR1 and CDR2: SGHAT and FQNNGV. The CDR3 loop is CASSPLRRGQGETEAFF. The CDR3 DNA is TGTGCCAGCAGCCCACTCCGAAGGGGGCAGGGTGAGACTGAAGCTTTCTTT.